This section outlines one T cell receptor beta chain sequence together with its context. CDR1 and CDR2 (germline): SGHAT, FQNNGV. There are 15 residues in the CDR3. Unmatched junction bases numbered 5, after V lost 5 bases and J lost 4 bases. Profiled with immunoSEQ multiplex PCR; TCRdb holds only in-frame clones, not every one. The sample has about 170,000 clones; approximately 90% are singletons. These data are taken from a study of blood T cell repertoires in COVID-19. Sequencing was performed on peripheral blood. This chain uses TRBV11-2 with TRBJ1-2, with 12 nucleotides matching TRBD1. The TCR originated in a man in his fifties who had recovered from COVID-19. CDR3: CASSNRDRGPYGYTF. Here the CDR3 DNA reads TGTGCCAGCAGCAACCGGGACAGGGGGCCCTATGGCTACACCTTC. Complete variable domain (other parts from reference TRBV11-2 and TRBJ1-2): EAGVAQSPRYKIIEKRQSVAFWCNPISGHATLYWYQQILGQGPKLLIQFQNNGVVDDSQLPKDRFSAERLKGVDSTLKIQPAKLEDSAVYLCASSNRDRGPYGYTFGSGTRLTVV.